This TCR beta chain comes out of a study of T cells after yellow fever vaccination. As for the study in general: For low cell numbers, libraries were made with SMART-Seq v4 Ultra Low Input. Study findings and constraints: Few clonotypes appeared in both CD4 and CD8 compartments. The booster response re-showed most primary clones: approximately 95% CD4, approximately 90% CD8.

In making TCR cDNA, 5'RACE template switching added a universal primer site and UMIs to it. TCRdb ran MiXCR on the 5' RACE reads and lists one entry per CDR3 protein. The sample has about 500,000 distinct CDR3 sequences, about 15% seen once; the top ten hold roughly 17%. V was clipped by 5 bases and J by 2 bases; unmatched bases: 4. This CDR3 comprises 15 residues. Germline V gene sequence: CDR1 SGHVS, CDR2 FQNEAQ. This clonotype came up a few times. Its antigen remains unknown. The J gene is TRBJ2-7, the V gene TRBV7-8; TRBD2 agrees at 12 bases. Here the sequenced sample was PBMCs, taken 5 to 6 days after the first yellow fever vaccination. The source of this sequence is a man aged 18 to 29 who received the YFV17D yellow fever vaccine. CDR3 amino acids: CASSKTSGGPYEQYV. CDR3 bases: TGTGCCAGCAGCAAGACTAGCGGGGGCCCCTACGAGCAGTACGTC.